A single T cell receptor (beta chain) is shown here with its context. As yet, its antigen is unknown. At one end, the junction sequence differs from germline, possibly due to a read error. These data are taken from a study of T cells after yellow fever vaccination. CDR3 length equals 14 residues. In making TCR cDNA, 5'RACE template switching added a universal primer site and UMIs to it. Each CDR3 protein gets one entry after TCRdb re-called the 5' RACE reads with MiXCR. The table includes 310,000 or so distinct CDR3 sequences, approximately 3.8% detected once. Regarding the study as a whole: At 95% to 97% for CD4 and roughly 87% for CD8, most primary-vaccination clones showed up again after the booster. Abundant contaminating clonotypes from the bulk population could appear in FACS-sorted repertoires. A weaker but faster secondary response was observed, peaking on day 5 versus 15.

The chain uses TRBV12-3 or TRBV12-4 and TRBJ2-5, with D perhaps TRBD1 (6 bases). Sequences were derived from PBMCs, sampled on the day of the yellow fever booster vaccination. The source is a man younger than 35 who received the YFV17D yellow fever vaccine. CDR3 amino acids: CASSATGYHETQYF. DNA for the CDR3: TGTGCCAGCAGTGCAACAGGGTACCATGAGACCCAGTACTTC.